This T cell receptor (beta chain) came from a study of shared clonotypes between healthy human individuals. Study-wide findings and caveats: Rarefaction exposed incomplete sorted-subset sequencing despite large depth.

Produced via immunoSEQ multiplex PCR; TCRdb's table is partial and in-frame only. The data hold millions of clones, with approximately 94% observed a single time. A remark on this clone: The antigen remains unidentified.

Germline V gene data show CDR1 as MNHEY and CDR2 as SMNVEV (reference sequence). The V gene end was trimmed by 3 bases and the J gene end by 10 bases; junction bases not matched to a gene: 0. The CDR3 is made up of 12 amino acids. Cells designated naive CD8 were CD45RO-negative and were positively selected for CCR7, with terminally differentiated effector memory CD45RA+ cells excluded. Adult Caucasians living in Nashville, Tennessee made up all of the donors. Sequenced: naive CD8+ T cells from PBMCs. This TCR came from a man aged 18-30 years in good health. Some clones in this sample may be carry-over from other donors' samples. The V and J genes are TRBV27 and TRBJ2-1, with TRBD2 identical over 10 bases. The DNA of the CDR3 is TGTGCCAGCAGTTTTAGCGGGGGGGAGCAGTTCTTC. Translation gives CASSFSGGEQFF.